Detailed here is one TCR beta chain. The data are from a study of blood T cell repertoires in COVID-19. Study-level background: Samples taken during acute and convalescent COVID-19 were collected in the United States, Italy and Spain. Sources were T cells, B-cell-depleted T cells, or PBMCs; the material itself was cDNA or gDNA.

In the original workflow: Amplification of reference gene primers provided the estimated nucleated cell counts. The table came from immunoSEQ multiplex PCR; TCRdb's copy has only in-frame clones and leaves some out. V and J calls and clone size are as listed in that table; D and trimming were resolved from the DNA. The profile shows 200,000 to 250,000 clones, approximately 81% of them singletons. Per germline, CDR1 ENHRY and CDR2 SYGVKD. The CDR3 runs to 13 residues. V lost 11 bases and J lost 6, with 19 bases in between. V gene TRBV10-3 combines with J gene TRBJ1-1; D is possibly TRBD1 (5 bases). The sample taken for sequencing was peripheral blood. This TCR was sampled from a woman of 80 years or more with acute or convalescent COVID-19. Written as DNA, the CDR3 is TGTGCCGCATGGGACTCAGGGTTCTCTGAAGCTTTCTTT. It translates to CAAWDSGFSEAFF.